This T cell receptor (beta chain) was profiled in a study of blood T cell repertoires in COVID-19. Across the whole study: T cells, B-cell-depleted T cells, or PBMCs supplied cDNA or gDNA.

The CDR3 is 17 amino acids. With V trimmed by 3 bases and J by 0 bases, 6 bases remained unmatched. CDR1 is MRHNA and CDR2 is SNTAGT in the germline V gene. Seattle patients were enrolled during active infection and followed longitudinally. Clones were sequenced by immunoSEQ multiplex PCR, and TCRdb holds only the in-frame ones, with some missing. The sample holds 200,000 to 250,000 clones; 75% to 85% are singletons and the top ten take under 2.5%. V usage is TRBV6-4 and J usage is TRBJ1-5, with 9 bases lining up with TRBD1. The sequencing sample was made of peripheral blood. The receptor comes from a woman in her seventies with COVID-19, enrolled during active disease. DNA of the CDR3: TGTGCCAGCAGTGAACCGGGACAGGGATGTAGCAATCAGCCCCAGCATTTT. It encodes CASSEPGQGCSNQPQHF.